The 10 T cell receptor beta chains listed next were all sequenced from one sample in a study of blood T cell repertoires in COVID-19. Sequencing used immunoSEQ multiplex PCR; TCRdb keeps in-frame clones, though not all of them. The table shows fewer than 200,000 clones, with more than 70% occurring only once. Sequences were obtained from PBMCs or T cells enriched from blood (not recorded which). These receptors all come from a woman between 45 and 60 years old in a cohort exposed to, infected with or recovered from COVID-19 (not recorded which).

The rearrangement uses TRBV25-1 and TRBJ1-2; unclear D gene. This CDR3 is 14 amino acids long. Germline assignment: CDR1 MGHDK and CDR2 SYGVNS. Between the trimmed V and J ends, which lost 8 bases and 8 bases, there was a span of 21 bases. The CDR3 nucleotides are TGTGCCAGCGGCGGTTCGTCATCTTCTTGGGGCTACACCTTC. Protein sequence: CASGGSSSSWGYTF.

The CDR3 reads CASSVRERGTEAFF. The DNA of the CDR3 is TGTGCCAGCAGCGTCCGGGAGAGGGGCACTGAAGCTTTCTTT. V usage is TRBV9 and J usage is TRBJ1-1; tentatively, D is TRBD1 (5 bases). CDR1 and CDR2 from the germline V gene are SGDLS and YYNGEE. The CDR3 is 14 amino acids. V lost 2 bases to trimming and J lost 4 bases, with 12 bases between them.

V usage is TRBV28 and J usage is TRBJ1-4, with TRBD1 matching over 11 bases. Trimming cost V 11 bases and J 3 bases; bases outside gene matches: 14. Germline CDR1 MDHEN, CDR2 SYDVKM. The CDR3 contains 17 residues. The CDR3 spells CASSDADRGRSNEKLFF. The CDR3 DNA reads TGTGCCTCGTCCGACGCGGACAGGGGGCGGTCTAATGAAAAACTGTTTTTT.

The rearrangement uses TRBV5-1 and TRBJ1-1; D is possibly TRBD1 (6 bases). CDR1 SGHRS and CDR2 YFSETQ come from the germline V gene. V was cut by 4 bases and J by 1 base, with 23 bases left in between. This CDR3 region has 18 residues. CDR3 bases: TGCGCCAGCAGCAACGGTAGGTCCCGGGACACACGGAACACTGAAGCTTTCTTT. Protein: CASSNGRSRDTRNTEAFF. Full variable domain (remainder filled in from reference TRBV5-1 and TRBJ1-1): KAGVTQTPRYLIKTRGQQVTLSCSPISGHRSVSWYQQTPGQGLQFLFEYFSETQRNKGNFPGRFSGRQFSNSRSEMNVSTLELGDSALYLCASSNGRSRDTRNTEAFFGQGTRLTVV.

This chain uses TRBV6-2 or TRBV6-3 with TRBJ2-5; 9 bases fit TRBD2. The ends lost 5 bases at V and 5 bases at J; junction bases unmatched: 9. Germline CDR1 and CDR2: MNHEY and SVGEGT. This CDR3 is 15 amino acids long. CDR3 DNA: TGTGCCAGCAGTCCGGGACCGCGGGGGGGGGAGACCCAGTACTTC. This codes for CASSPGPRGGETQYF.

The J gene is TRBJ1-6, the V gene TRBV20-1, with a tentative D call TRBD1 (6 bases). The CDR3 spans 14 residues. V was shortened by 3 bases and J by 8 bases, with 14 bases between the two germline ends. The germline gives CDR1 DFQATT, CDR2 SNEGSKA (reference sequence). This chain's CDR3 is CSASKGVRDSPLHF. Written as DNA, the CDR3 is TGCAGTGCTAGTAAGGGGGTAAGGGATTCACCCCTCCACTTT.

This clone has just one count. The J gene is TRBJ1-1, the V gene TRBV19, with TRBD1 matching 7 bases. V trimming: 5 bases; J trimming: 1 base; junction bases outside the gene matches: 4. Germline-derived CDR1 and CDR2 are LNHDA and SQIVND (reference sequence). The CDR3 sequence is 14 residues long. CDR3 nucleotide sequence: TGTGCCAGTAGTTATGGGACAGCGAACACTGAAGCTTTCTTT. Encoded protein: CASSYGTANTEAFF.

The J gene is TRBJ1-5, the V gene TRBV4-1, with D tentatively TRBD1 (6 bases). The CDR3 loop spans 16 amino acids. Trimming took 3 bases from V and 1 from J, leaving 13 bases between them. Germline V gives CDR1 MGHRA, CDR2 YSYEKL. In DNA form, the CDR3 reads TGCGCCAGCAGCCACGAGACAGGTAGGAGCAATCAGCCCCAGCATTTT. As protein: CASSHETGRSNQPQHF.

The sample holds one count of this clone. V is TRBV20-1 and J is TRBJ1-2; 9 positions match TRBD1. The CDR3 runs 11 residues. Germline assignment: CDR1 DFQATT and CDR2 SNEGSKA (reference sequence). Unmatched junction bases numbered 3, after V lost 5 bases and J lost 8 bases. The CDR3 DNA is TGCAGTGCTGGAGGGACAGGGGGCTACACCTTC. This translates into CSAGGTGGYTF.

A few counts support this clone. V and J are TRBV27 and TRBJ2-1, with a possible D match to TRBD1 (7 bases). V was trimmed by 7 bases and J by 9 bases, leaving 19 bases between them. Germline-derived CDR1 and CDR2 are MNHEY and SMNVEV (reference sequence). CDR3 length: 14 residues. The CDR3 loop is CASTKTGTGGEQFF. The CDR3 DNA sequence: TGTGCCAGCACAAAGACAGGGACCGGGGGTGAGCAGTTCTTC.